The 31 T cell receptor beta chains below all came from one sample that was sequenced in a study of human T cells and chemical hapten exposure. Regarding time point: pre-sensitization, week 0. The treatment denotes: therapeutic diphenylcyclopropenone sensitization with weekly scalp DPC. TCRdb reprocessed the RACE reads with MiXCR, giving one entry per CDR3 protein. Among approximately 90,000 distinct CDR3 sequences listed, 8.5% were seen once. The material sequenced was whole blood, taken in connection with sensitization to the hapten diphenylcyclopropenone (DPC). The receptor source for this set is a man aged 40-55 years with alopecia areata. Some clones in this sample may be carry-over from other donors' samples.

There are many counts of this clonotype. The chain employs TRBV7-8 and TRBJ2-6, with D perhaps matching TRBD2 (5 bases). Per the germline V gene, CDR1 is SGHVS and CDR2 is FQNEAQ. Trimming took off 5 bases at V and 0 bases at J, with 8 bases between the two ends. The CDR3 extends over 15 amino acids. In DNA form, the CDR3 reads TGTGCCAGCAGCCCACGGGGCTCTGGGGCCAACGTCCTGACTTTC. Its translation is CASSPRGSGANVLTF.

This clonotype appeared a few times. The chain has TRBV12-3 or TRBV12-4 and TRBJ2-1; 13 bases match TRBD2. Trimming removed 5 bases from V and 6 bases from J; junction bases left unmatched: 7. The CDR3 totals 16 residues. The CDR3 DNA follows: TGTGCCAGCAGTAGAGGACTAGCGGGAGCTTTCAATGAGCAGTTCTTC. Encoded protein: CASSRGLAGAFNEQFF.

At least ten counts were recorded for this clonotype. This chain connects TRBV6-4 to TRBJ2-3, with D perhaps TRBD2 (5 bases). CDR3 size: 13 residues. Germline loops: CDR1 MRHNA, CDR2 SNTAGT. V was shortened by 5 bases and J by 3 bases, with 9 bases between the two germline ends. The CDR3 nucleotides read TGTGCCAGCAGTAACCCGGGGACAGATACGCAGTATTTT. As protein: CASSNPGTDTQYF.

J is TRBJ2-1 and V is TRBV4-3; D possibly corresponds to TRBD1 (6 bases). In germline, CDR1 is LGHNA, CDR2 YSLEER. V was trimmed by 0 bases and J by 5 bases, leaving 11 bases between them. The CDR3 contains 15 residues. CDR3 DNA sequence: TGCGCCAGCAGCCAAGAGGGGCAGGGGAACAATGAGCAGTTCTTC. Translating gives CASSQEGQGNNEQFF.

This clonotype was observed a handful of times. The CDR3 nucleotides are TGTGCCAGCAGTTTACGGCAGACAACCCTCTCTGGGGCCAACGTCCTGACTTTC. As protein: CASSLRQTTLSGANVLTF. The rearrangement uses TRBV12-3 or TRBV12-4 and TRBJ2-6; D remains ambiguous. V lost 2 bases to trimming and J lost 0 bases, with 14 bases between them. The CDR3 is 18 amino acids.

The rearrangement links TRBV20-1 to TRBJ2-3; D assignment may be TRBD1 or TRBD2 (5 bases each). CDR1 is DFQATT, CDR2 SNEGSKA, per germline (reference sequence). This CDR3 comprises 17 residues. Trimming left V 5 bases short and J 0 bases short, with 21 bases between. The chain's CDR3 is CSAGLPLRGLSTDTQYF. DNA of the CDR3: TGCAGTGCTGGACTGCCCTTGAGGGGTCTTAGCACAGATACGCAGTATTTT.

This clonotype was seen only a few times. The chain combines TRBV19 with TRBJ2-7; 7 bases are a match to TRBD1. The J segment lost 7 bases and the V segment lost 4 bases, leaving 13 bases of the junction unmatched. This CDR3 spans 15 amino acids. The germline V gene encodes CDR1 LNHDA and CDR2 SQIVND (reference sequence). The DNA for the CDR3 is TGTGCCAGTAGTAGGTTACCGGGACAGAATTCGGAGCAGTACTTC. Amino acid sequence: CASSRLPGQNSEQYF.

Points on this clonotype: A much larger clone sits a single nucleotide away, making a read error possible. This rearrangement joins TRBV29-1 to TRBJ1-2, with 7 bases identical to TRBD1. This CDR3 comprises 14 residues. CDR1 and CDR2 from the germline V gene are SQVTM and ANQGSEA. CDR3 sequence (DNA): TGCAGAGTTGTGGGACAGACCCTTAACTATGGCTACACCTTC. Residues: CRVVGQTLNYGYTF.

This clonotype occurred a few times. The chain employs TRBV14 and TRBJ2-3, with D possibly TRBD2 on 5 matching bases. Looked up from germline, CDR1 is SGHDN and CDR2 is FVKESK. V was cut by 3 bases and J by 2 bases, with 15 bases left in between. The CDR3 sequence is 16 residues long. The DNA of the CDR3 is TGTGCCAGCAGCCAGTGGCCGGGGTCGAACACAGATACGCAGTATTTT. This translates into CASSQWPGSNTDTQYF.

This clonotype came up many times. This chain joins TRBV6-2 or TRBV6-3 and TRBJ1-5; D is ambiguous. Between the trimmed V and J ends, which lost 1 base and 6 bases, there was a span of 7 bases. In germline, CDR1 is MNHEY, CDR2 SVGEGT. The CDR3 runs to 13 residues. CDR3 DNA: TGTGCCAGCAGTTACTTGGATGTTCAGCCCCAGCATTTT. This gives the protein CASSYLDVQPQHF.

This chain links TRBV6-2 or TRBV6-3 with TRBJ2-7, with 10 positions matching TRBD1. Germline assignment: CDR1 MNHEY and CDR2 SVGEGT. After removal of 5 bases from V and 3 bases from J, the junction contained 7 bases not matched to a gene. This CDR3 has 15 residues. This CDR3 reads CASSVPGQGLYEQYV. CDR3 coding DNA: TGTGCCAGCAGTGTTCCGGGACAGGGGCTCTACGAGCAGTACGTC.

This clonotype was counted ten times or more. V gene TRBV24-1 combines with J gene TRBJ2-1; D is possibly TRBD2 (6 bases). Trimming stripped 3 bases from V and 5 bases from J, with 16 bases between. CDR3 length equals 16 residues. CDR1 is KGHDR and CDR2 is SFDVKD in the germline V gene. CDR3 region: CATSDVYAGSNNEQFF. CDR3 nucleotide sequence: TGTGCCACCAGTGATGTATATGCGGGGTCGAACAATGAGCAGTTCTTC.

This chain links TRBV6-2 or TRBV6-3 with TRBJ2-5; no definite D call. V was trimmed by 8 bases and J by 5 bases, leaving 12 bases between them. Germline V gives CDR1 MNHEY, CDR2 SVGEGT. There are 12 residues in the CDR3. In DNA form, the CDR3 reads TGTGCCAGCTCAAATCCGGTGGAGACCCAGTACTTC. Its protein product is CASSNPVETQYF.

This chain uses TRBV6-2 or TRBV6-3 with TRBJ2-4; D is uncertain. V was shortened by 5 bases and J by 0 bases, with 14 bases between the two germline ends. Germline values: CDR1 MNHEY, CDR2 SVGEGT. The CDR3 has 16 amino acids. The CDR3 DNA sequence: TGTGCCAGCAGTGATGACATAACTCTAGCCAAAAACATTCAGTACTTC. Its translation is CASSDDITLAKNIQYF.

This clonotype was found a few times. In DNA, the CDR3 is TGTGCCAGCAGCGTAGACGGCCGCTCTGGAAACACCATATATTTT. This codes for CASSVDGRSGNTIYF. The rearrangement uses TRBV9 and TRBJ1-3; no reliable D call. Trimming removed 0 bases from V and 0 bases from J, with 7 bases in between. The CDR3 contains 15 residues. Germline loops: CDR1 SGDLS, CDR2 YYNGEE.

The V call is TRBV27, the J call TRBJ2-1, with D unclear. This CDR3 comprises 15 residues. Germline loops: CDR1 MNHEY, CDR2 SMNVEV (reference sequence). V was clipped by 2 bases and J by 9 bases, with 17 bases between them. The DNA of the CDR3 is TGTGCCAGCAGTTTAAGCCCCCTAGAGCGCACTGAGCAGTTCTTC. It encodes CASSLSPLERTEQFF.

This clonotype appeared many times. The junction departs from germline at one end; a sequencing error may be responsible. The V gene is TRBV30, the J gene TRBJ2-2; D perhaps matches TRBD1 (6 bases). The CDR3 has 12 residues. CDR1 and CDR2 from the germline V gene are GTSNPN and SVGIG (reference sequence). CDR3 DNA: TGTGCCTGGCAGGGGAACTCCGGGGAGCTGTTTTTT. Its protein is CAWQGNSGELFF.

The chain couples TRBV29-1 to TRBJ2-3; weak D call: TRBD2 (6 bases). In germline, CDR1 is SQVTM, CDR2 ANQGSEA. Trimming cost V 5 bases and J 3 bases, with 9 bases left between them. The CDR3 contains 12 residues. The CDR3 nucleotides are TGCAGCGTTCGACTAGTTACAGATACGCAGTATTTT. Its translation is CSVRLVTDTQYF.

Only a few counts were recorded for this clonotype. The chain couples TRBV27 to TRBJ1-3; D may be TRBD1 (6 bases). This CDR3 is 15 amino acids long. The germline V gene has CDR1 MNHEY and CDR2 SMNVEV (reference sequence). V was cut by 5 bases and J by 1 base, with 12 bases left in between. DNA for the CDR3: TGTGCCAGCAGTACACGACAGGAATCTGGAAACACCATATATTTT. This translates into CASSTRQESGNTIYF.

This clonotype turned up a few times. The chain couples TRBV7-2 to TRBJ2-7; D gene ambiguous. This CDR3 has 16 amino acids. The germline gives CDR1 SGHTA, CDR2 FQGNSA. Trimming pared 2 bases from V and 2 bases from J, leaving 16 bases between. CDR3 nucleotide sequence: TGTGCCAGCAGCTTAAATTCCCGAGACACCGCCTACGAGCAGTACGTC. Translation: CASSLNSRDTAYEQYV.

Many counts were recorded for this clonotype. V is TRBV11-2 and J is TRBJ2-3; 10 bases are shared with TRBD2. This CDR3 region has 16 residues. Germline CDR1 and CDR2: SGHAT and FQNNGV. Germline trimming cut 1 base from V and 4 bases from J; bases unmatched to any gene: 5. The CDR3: CASSLGLAGASDTQYF. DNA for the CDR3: TGTGCCAGCAGCTTAGGGCTAGCGGGAGCCTCAGATACGCAGTATTTT.

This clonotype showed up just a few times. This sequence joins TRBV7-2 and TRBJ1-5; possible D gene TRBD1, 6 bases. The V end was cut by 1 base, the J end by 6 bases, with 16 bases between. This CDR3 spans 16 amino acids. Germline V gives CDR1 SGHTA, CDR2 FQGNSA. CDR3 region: CASSLVVTGPGQPQHF. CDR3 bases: TGTGCCAGCAGCTTAGTAGTCACAGGGCCGGGTCAGCCCCAGCATTTT.

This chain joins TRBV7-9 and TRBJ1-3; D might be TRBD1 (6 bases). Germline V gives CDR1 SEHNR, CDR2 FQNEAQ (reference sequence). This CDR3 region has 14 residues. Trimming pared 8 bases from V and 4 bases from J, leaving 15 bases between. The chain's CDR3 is CASVSEGGGNTIYF. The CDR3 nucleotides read TGTGCCAGCGTGTCGGAGGGGGGCGGAAACACCATATATTTT.

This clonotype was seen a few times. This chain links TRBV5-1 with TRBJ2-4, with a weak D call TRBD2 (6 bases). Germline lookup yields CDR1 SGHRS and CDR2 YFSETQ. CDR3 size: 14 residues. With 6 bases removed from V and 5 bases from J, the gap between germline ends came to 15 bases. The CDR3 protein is CASKVQTGENIQYF. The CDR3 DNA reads TGCGCCAGCAAAGTTCAGACGGGAGAAAACATTCAGTACTTC.

For the CDR3, the DNA is TGTGCCAGCAGCCCAGAGGTTAGGCGAAATACGCAGTATTTT. Amino acid sequence: CASSPEVRRNTQYF. The rearrangement uses TRBV9 and TRBJ2-3; no reliable D call. Trimming shortened V by 4 bases and J by 7 bases, and 16 bases separated the two germline ends. Germline lookup yields CDR1 SGDLS and CDR2 YYNGEE. The CDR3 totals 14 residues. Full variable domain (missing parts from reference TRBV9 and TRBJ2-3): DSGVTQTPKHLITATGQRVTLRCSPRSGDLSVYWYQQSLDQGLQFLIQYYNGEERAKGNILERFSAQQFPDLHSELNLSSLELGDSALYFCASSPEVRRNTQYFGPGTRLTVL.

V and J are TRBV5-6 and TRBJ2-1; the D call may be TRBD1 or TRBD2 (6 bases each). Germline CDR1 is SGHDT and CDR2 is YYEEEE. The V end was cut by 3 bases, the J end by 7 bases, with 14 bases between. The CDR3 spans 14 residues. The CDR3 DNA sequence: TGTGCCAGCAGCTCGGGGGCTAGCTGGAATGAGCAGTTCTTC. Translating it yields CASSSGASWNEQFF.

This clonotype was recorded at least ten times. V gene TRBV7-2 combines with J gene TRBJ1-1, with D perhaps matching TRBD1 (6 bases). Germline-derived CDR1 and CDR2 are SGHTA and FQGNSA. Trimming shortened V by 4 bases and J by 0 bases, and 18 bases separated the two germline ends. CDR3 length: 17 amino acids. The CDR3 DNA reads TGTGCCAGCAGCTCCCGGTGGGGGGCAGCTATGAACACTGAAGCTTTCTTT. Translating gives CASSSRWGAAMNTEAFF.

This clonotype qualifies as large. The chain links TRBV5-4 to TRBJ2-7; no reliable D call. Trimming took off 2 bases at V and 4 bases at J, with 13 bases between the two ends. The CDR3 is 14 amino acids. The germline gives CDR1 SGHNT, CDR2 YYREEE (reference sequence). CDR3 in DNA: TGTGCCAGCAGCTTCCATCCAGCTGGATACGAGCAGTACTTC. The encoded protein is CASSFHPAGYEQYF.

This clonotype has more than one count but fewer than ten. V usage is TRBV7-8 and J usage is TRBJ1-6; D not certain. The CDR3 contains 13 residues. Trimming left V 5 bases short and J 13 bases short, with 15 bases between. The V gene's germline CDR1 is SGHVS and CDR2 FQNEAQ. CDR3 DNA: TGTGCCAGCAGCAAGGAAGGCCGATCGCCCCTCCACTTT. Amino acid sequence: CASSKEGRSPLHF.

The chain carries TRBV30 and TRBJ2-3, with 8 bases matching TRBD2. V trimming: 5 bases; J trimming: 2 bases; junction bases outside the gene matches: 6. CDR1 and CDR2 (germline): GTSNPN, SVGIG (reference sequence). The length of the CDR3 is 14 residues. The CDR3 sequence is CAWCPSGFTDTQYF. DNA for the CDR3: TGTGCCTGGTGTCCTAGCGGGTTCACAGATACGCAGTATTTT. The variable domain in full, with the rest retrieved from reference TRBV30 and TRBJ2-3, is SQTIHQWPATLVQPVGSPLSLECTVEGTSNPNLYWYRQAAGRGLQLLFYSVGIGQISSEVPQNLSASRPQDRQFILSSKKLLLSDSGFYLCAWCPSGFTDTQYFGPGTRLTVL.

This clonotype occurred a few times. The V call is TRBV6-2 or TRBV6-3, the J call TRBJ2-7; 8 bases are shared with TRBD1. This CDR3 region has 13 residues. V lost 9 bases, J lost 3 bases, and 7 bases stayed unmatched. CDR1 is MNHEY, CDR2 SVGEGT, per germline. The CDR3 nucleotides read TGTGCCAGTATCGGGACAGGCCTCTACGAGCAGTACGTC. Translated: CASIGTGLYEQYV.